This T cell receptor beta chain was sequenced in a study of cytomegalovirus exposure and HLA in healthy donors (dated by TCRdb to 2015 to 2018). Context from the whole study: According to an earlier analysis of 550 to 700 of the donors, some 170 million T cells yielded 117 million unique TCR beta sequences and approximately 300 Gb of sequence data. An early release that covered about 600 HLA-typed donors contained approximately 300 gigabases of sequencing data and 70 million to 100 million unique TCR sequences. Among the roughly 400 genotyped donors, around 81% belonged to the genetic ancestry cluster associated with self-reported Caucasian donors. The study was designed to test whether signatures of past pathogen exposure could be identified by cataloging public T cell receptors. Using immunosequencing, the study profiled T cell repertoires from 550 to 750 subjects and related those repertoires to cytomegalovirus serostatus. In addition to the first cohort of 666 subjects, a separate validation cohort of 120 different subjects was used. To predict cytomegalovirus infection status, the study brought together high-throughput TCR immunosequencing, statistical association of individual TCRs with disease status, and machine learning. A later analysis re-examined previously published TCR beta repertoires from over 500 donors and added high-resolution HLA genotyping to investigate patterns of TCR occurrence. Rather than drawing on any new phenotypic data, the later analysis identified candidate immune exposures from TCR beta sequences and the way those sequences occurred across donors. An earlier analysis of approximately 580 of the donors used high-throughput TCR beta sequencing to judge whether each TCR beta V gene segment behaved as functional or pseudogenic. Alongside the repertoire data, information on donor age, sex, ethnicity and CMV serostatus was compiled. A later genetic analysis used genome-wide SNP genotypes for about three fifths of the 666 donors, treating that subset as a discovery cohort. All discovery cohort repertoires had been generated using a single sequencing platform. HLA typing covered class I and class II loci at four-digit resolution. The number of typed donors differed by locus: roughly 620-630 for A, B, C, DRB1 and DQB1; some 540 for DQA1; some 610 for DPA1; and around 470 for DPB1. Roughly five DR-DQ haplotypes were handled as single units for association and clustering, since linkage in the cohort was strong. On average, 235,054 unique TCR beta nucleotide sequences were sequenced per donor among fewer than 500 genotyped donors of the cohort, with 15% to 20% of those sequences being non-productive. What the research found in general, with its limitations: In a later analysis, the rate of TCR association differed among HLA loci, with DRB1 alleles having the most associated TCRs and HLA-C alleles having the fewest. Assigning TCR associations to individual alleles was difficult when HLA alleles, especially DR and DQ, strongly co-occurred. In vitro tests confirmed that a few of the cytomegalovirus-associated TCR beta chains recognize cytomegalovirus antigens. In a later analysis, 15,000 to 20,000 TCR beta sequences were associated with specific HLA alleles at a false discovery rate of 0.05. Because some donors lacked HLA typing at each locus, the association tests relied only on the typed subset. A later analysis found that most CMV-associated TCR beta chains appeared HLA-restricted, with HLA associations seemingly driven largely by CMV exposure. In a later analysis, HLA-associated TCR beta chains showed more clonal expansion and lower generation probabilities than non-associated chains that were equally common. Some IMGT-functional V segments, including TRBV6-2 and TRBV6-3, could not be told apart with the 87-base-pair reads, so those segments were excluded. Most TCR sequences were seen in very few donors, while some public TCRs were found in many individuals. Because counts were too low, some 17 rarely observed V segments, including chromosome 9 orphons, were left out of the earlier analysis of approximately 580 of the donors. Correlated functional status among segregating V segments might reflect linkage disequilibrium, but an unknown experimental factor could not be ruled out. According to the authors, the approach could potentially be generalized to other disease states and immunological phenotypes. CMV serostatus was the only immune exposure information available for the cohort. A further reported finding was that TCR beta sequences accurately predicted the HLA-A and HLA-B alleles for most subjects in the first cohort. A cluster of highly shared sequence variants was judged likely to be a technical artifact of the sequencing pipeline. The cohort was sequenced for TCR beta chains only, and without alpha or paired-chain data the features that could be detected were limited. An association between a missense DCLRE1C variant and V-gene and J-gene trimming of TCR beta chains was found in a later genetic analysis and replicated in an independent cohort. A later analysis reported that several top co-occurrence clusters appeared linked to parvovirus B19, influenza, CMV and Epstein-Barr virus. In the study, around 150 TCR beta chains were listed as associated with cytomegalovirus. In an earlier analysis of approximately 590 of the donors, most TCR beta V segments appeared in productive rearrangements about 90% or about 30% of the time, broadly matching IMGT annotations. In a later genetic analysis, fewer N-insertions in productive TCRs were reported among donors in an Asian-associated ancestry cluster than the roughly 640-donor mean. The classifier was reported to diagnose cytomegalovirus status with high specificity and sensitivity in both the original cohort and the validation cohort. Roughly uniform sequencing depth across donors was assumed in presence/absence analyses, although this assumption may not hold.

For this chain, trimming is 5 bases at the V end and 0 bases at the J end, and the number of junction bases without a gene match is 2. Its CDR3 holds 15 amino acids, cysteine through phenylalanine. Here the CDR3 DNA is all that survives: 45 bases in frame from base 1. Reading the germline V gene gives CDR1 SGHTA and CDR2 FQGTGA. The cohort was made up of 500 to 800 healthy bone marrow donors. At the time of sampling, every cohort member was nominally healthy, though immune exposures that went unrecorded were likely present. The donor was CMV seropositive and belonged to the group of 250 to 300 seropositive cohort members. Each donor provided a peripheral blood sample, and peripheral blood mononuclear cells were used for TCR beta sequencing. Genomic DNA was extracted from the blood cell samples with the Qiagen DNeasy Blood Extraction Kit. Receptors were amplified or captured by the immunoSEQ multiplex PCR assay. For the multiplex PCR, a mixture combining 60 forward primers for TCR Vbeta segments and 13 reverse primers for TCR Jbeta segments was used. Amplification of the CDR3 region of rearranged TCR beta genes was performed with a multiplex PCR assay on genomic DNA. The Illumina HiSeq System was used to sequence the amplified TCR beta libraries as 87-base-pair reads. The original methods were these. Across the roughly 700 repertoires, a later analysis counted tens of millions of unique TCR beta chains, 9.5 million to 12 million of which were shared by at least two donors. To remove PCR and sequencing errors, raw reads were error-corrected and collapsed into unique sequences using a nearest-neighbor algorithm that merged closely related sequences. CDR3 sequences were aligned to IMGT reference sequences to assign V, D and J gene segments. Each retained sequence needed at least a six-nucleotide match to both a V gene segment and a J gene segment. A rearrangement was called productive if the CDR3 had no stop codons and remained in frame with V and J, and every other rearrangement was called non-productive. Following IMGT convention, CDR3 was defined as the stretch from the second conserved V-encoded cysteine to the conserved J-encoded phenylalanine. Sequences without an unambiguous match to a single V gene segment were excluded from the earlier analysis of a few hundred of the donors. An earlier analysis of 587 of the donors classified V segments as functional when productive rearrangements were above 56.7% and as segregating when the standard deviation between donors was above 5%. A statistical classification framework was built to diagnose cytomegalovirus status from the catalog of TCR beta chain sequences. A later analysis assigned V and J genes by comparing TCR nucleotide sequences with IMGT/GENE-DB human TR gene sequences. Using the TCRdist pipeline, a later analysis assigned CDR3 sequences along with most-parsimonious VDJ recombination scenarios. In a later analysis, each TCR beta chain was defined by its CDR3 amino acid sequence together with its V-gene family, and reads without a unique V-gene family were excluded. In a later analysis, 450 to 600 highly shared, low-generation-probability nucleotide sequences were removed to address suspected cross-contamination and a sequencing artifact. A later analysis calculated a clonal expansion index for each public chain from normalized within-repertoire ranks of inferred template counts. A later analysis computed generation probabilities with a VDJ recombination model fitted to out-of-frame rearrangements, and checked the results against IGoR. In a later analysis, TCR-TCR, TCR-HLA and TCR-CMV co-occurrence was scored with hypergeometric tests, and a repertoire-size bias correction was applied to TCR pairs. In a later analysis, false discovery rates were estimated by permuting HLA or CMV assignments 20 times. In a later analysis, co-occurring TCRs were grouped using DBSCAN, and TCRdist sequence similarity was added for clustering within HLA-allele-positive subsets. For co-occurrence clustering, repertoires with fewer than 30,000 or more than 120,000 public chains were excluded, along with 5 or 6 repertoires with anomalous nucleotide sharing. Held by TCRdb, this immuneACCESS table contains in-frame sequences only and omits some clones. Under half of the omission traces to an unresolved V gene where checked; the cause of the rest is unknown. V, J and clone size are taken as reported in that table, and D and trimming were inferred from the DNA itself. The sample table shows roughly 100,000 clones, and 75% are seen once. The top ten clonotypes cover 2.5% to 3% of the sample.

A remark on this clone: Which antigen it targets is not known. No per-base quality is available; no much larger clone lies one base away.

This TCR was recovered from a male donor in good health and CMV-seropositive. The chain is assembled from TRBV7-3 and TRBJ2-1; the junction holds 9 bases that match TRBD2. Sequences were obtained from PBMCs. The bases read TGTGCCAGCAGCCATAGCGGGAGCTCCTACAATGAGCAGTTCTTC. This translates into CASSHSGSSYNEQFF.